Listed below are T cell receptor beta chains from one sample, sequenced in a study of T cell responses to AZD1222 COVID-19 vaccine. Measured with immunoSEQ multiplex PCR; TCRdb has only the in-frame clones, and not every one. In the table there are 55,000 to 85,000 clones, around 83% of which are singletons. The specimen comprised peripheral blood, sampled on day 0 of AZD1222 vaccination. These TCRs come from an adult in good health. The CDR3 runs from the conserved cysteine through the conserved F or W. A D gene is named only where the DNA matches it firmly. The size field is filled for only some rows; it gives once, few, many or a size class.

j_call | cdr3_length | d_call | clone_size | v_call | cdr3_nt | cdr3_aa
TRBJ2-1 | 11 | . | . | TRBV19 | TGTGCCAGTAGTTTTATCGATGAGCAGTTCTTC | CASSFIDEQFF
TRBJ2-7 | 13 | TRBD1 | . | TRBV15 | TGTGCCACTTCGGACAGGGTTTCCTACGAGCAGTACTTC | CATSDRVSYEQYF
TRBJ1-3 | 14 | . | . | TRBV5-1 | TGCGCCAGCAGCTTGGTGGATTCCGGAAACACCATATATTTT | CASSLVDSGNTIYF
TRBJ1-4 | 14 | . | . | TRBV4-1 | TGCGCCAGCAGCCAGGGGGGCGCGGGCGAAAAACTGTTTTTT | CASSQGGAGEKLFF
TRBJ1-6 | 12 | . | few | TRBV19 | TGTGCCAGTAGCTCGACGGGACTTGCCCTCCACTTT | CASSSTGLALHF
TRBJ1-1 | 15 | TRBD1 | . | TRBV7-3 | TGTGCCAGCAGACAGGGGGCGGATGCGGGCACTGAAGCTTTCTTT | CASRQGADAGTEAFF
TRBJ2-5 | 13 | TRBD1 | . | TRBV28 | TGTGCCAGCAGACTGGGACAGTCGGAGACCCAGTACTTC | CASRLGQSETQYF
TRBJ1-1 | 15 | TRBD1 | . | TRBV6-2/TRBV6-3 | TGTGCCAGCAGTGACCCCGGGGACAGGGCTGGTGAAGCTTTCTTT | CASSDPGDRAGEAFF
TRBJ2-7 | 13 | TRBD2 | . | TRBV27 | TGTGCCAGCACCGGGGGGGCTAGTTACGAGCAGTACTTC | CASTGGASYEQYF
TRBJ1-1 | 16 | . | . | TRBV4-1 | TGCGCCAGCAGCCGTAGACAGGCCGGTAGGAACACTGAAGCTTTCTTT | CASSRRQAGRNTEAFF
TRBJ2-3 | 14 | . | once | TRBV5-1 | TGCGCCAGCAGTCGTGGGCTCGGGGCAGATACGCAGTATTTT | CASSRGLGADTQYF
TRBJ1-2 | 16 | TRBD1 | many | TRBV10-2 | TGCGCCAGCAGCTCGACAGGGTTGAGCCGCGGCTATGGCTACACCTTC | CASSSTGLSRGYGYTF
TRBJ1-5 | 16 | . | . | TRBV19 | TGTGCCAGTAGTATTAACAGTCTAGGTGGCAATCAGCCCCAGCATTTT | CASSINSLGGNQPQHF
TRBJ2-7 | 11 | . | few | TRBV3-1/TRBV3-2 | TGTGCCAGCAGCCAAGGGTACGAGCAGTACTTC | CASSQGYEQYF
TRBJ2-3 | 15 | TRBD1 | once | TRBV6-5 | TGTGCCAGCAGTCCCGGGACAGGGGGCAGAGATACGCAGTATTTT | CASSPGTGGRDTQYF
TRBJ1-4 | 15 | . | . | TRBV4-1 | TGCGCCAGCAGCCAGACAAGTGCTAGTAATGAAAAACTGTTTTTT | CASSQTSASNEKLFF